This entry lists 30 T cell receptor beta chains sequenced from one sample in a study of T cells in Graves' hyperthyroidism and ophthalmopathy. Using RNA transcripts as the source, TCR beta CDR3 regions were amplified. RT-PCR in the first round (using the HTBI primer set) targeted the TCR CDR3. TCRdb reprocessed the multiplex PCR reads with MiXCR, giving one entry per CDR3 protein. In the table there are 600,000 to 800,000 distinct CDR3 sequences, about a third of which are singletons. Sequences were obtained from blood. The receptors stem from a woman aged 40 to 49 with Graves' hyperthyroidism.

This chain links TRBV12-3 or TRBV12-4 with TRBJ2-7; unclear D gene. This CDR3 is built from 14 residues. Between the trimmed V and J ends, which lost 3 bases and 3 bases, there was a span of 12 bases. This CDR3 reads CASSFTGADYEQYF. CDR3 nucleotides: TGTGCCAGCAGTTTCACCGGTGCAGACTACGAGCAGTACTTC.

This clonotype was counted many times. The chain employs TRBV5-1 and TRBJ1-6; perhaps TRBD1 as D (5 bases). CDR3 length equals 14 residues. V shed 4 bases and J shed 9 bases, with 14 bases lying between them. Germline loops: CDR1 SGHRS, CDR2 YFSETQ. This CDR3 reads CASSMGEKSSPLHF. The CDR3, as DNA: TGCGCCAGCAGCATGGGGGAGAAGAGTTCACCCCTCCACTTT.

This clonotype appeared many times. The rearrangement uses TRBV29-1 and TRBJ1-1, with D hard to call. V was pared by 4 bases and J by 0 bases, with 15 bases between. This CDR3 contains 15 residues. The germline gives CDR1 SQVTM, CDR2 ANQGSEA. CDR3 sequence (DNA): TGCAGCGTTGTTCCTCGTGTAGGGATGAACACTGAAGCTTTCTTT. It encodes CSVVPRVGMNTEAFF. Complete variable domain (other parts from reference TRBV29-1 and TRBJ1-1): SAVISQKPSRDICQRGTSLTIQCQVDSQVTMMFWYRQQPGQSLTLIATANQGSEATYESGFVIDKFPISRPNLTFSTLTVSNMSPEDSSIYLCSVVPRVGMNTEAFFGQGTRLTVV.

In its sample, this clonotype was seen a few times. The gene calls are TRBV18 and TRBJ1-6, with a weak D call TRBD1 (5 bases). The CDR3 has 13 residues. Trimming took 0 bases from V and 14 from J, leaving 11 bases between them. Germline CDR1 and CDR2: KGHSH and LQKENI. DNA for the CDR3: TGTGCCAGCTCACCACCTATATTACAGGCCCTCCACTTT. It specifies CASSPPILQALHF.

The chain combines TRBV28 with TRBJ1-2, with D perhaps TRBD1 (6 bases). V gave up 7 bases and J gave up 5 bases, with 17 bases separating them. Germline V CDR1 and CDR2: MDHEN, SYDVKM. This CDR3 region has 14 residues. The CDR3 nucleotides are TGTGCCAGCATGATGACGGGGGCCTCTTATGGCTACACCTTC. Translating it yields CASMMTGASYGYTF.

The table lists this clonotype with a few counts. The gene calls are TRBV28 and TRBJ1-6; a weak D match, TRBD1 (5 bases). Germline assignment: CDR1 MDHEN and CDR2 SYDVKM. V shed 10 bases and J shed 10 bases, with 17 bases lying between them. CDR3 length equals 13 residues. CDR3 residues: CATIGARRSPLHF. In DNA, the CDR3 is TGTGCCACCATCGGGGCCCGGCGGTCACCCCTCCACTTT.

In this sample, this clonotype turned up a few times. CDR3 loop: CASSLRVGPAFF. The CDR3 DNA reads as TGTGCCAGCAGCTTAAGGGTCGGGCCGGCTTTCTTT. V gene TRBV13 combines with J gene TRBJ1-1; D is uncertain. CDR1 and CDR2 from the germline V gene are PRHDT and FYEKMQ (reference sequence). CDR3 length: 12 amino acids. Trimming took off 2 bases at V and 11 bases at J, with 12 bases between the two ends. The full variable domain, with the rest looked up from reference TRBV13 and TRBJ1-1, is AAGVIQSPRHLIKEKRETATLKCYPIPRHDTVYWYQQGPGQDPQFLISFYEKMQSDKGSIPDRFSAQQFSDYHSELNMSSLELGDSALYFCASSLRVGPAFFGQGTRLTVV.

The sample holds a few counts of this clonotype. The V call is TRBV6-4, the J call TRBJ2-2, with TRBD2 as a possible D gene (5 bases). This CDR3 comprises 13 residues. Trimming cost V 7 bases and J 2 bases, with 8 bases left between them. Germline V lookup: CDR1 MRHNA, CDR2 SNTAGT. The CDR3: CASTRGNTGELFF. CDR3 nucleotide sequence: TGTGCCAGCACCCGGGGTAACACCGGGGAGCTGTTTTTT.

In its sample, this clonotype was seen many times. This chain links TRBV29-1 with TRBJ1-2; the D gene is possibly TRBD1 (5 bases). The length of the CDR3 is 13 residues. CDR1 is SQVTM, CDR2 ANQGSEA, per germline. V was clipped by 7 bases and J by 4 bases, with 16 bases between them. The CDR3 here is CSGAGFGGYGYTF. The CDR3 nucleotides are TGCAGCGGTGCAGGGTTTGGGGGCTATGGCTACACCTTC.

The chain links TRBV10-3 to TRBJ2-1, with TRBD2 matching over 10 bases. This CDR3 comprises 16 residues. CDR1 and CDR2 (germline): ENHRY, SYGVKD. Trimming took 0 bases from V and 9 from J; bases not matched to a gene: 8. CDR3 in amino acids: CAISESEAGGSAEQFF. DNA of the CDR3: TGTGCCATCAGTGAGTCGGAAGCGGGAGGGTCCGCTGAGCAGTTCTTC.

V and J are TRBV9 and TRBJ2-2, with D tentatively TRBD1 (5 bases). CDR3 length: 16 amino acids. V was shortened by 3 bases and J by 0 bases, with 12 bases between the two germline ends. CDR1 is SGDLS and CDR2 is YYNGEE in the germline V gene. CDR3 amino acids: CASSGRQIANTGELFF. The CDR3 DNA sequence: TGTGCCAGCAGCGGAAGACAGATCGCGAACACCGGGGAGCTGTTTTTT.

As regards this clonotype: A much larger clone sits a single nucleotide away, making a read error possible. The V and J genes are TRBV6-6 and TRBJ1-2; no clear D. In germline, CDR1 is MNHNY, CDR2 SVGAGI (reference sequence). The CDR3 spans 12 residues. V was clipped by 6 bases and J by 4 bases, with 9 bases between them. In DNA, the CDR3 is TGTGCCAGCAGATACACAGCCTATGGCTACACCTTC. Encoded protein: CASRYTAYGYTF.

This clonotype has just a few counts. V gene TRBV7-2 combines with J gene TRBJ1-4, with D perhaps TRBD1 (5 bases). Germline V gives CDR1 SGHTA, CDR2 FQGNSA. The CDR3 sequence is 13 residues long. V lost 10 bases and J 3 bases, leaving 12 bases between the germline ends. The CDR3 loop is CATGEGANEKLFF. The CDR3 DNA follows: TGTGCCACCGGAGAAGGGGCTAATGAAAAACTGTTTTTT.

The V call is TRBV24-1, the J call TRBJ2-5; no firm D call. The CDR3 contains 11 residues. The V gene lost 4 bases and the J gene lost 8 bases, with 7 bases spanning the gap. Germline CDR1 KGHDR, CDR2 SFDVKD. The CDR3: CATSDLKTQYF. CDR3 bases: TGTGCCACCAGTGACCTAAAAACCCAGTACTTC.

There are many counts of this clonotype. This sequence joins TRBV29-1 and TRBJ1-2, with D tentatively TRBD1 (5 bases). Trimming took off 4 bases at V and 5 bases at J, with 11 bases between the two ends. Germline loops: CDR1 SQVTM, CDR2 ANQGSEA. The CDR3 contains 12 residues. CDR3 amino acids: CSVGRGRYGYTF. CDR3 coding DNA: TGCAGCGTTGGGAGGGGCAGGTATGGCTACACCTTC.

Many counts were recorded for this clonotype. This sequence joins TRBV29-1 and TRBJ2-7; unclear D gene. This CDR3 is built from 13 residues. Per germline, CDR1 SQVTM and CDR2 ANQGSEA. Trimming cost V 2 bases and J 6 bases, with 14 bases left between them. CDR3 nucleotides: TGCAGCGTTGAATCATCACTCTCTTCCGAGCAGTACTTC. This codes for CSVESSLSSEQYF.

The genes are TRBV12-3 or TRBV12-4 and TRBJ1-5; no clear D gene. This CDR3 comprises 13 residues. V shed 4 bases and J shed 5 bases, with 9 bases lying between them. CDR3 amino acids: CASSSVPYQPQHF. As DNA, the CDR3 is TGTGCCAGCAGTTCGGTACCTTATCAGCCCCAGCATTTT.

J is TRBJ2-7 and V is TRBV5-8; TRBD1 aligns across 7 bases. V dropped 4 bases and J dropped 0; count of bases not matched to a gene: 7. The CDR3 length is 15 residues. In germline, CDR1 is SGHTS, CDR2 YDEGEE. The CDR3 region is CASSQGTASSYEQYF. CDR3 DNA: TGTGCCAGCAGCCAGGGGACAGCGAGCTCCTACGAGCAGTACTTC.

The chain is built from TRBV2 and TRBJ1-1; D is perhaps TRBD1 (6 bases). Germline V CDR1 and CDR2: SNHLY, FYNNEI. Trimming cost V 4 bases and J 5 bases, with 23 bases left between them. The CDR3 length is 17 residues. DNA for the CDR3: TGTGCCAGCAGTGCTAGAGATCCAAAGCCAGGGGATACTGAAGCTTTCTTT. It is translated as CASSARDPKPGDTEAFF.

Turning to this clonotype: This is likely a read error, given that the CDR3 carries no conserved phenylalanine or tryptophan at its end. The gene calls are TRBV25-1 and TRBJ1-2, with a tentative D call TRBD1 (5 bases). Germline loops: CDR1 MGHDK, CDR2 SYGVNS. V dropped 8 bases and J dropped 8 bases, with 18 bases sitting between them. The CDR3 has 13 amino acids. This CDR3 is CASQGIRVGGYTL. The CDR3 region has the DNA TGTGCCAGCCAAGGAATCAGGGTTGGGGGCTACACCCTC.

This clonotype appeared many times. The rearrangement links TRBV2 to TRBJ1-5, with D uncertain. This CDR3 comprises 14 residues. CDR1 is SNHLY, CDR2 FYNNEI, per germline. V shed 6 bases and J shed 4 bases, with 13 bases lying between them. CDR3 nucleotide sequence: TGTGCCAGCAGCGGTCGATTAGGGAATCAGCCCCAGCATTTT. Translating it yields CASSGRLGNQPQHF.

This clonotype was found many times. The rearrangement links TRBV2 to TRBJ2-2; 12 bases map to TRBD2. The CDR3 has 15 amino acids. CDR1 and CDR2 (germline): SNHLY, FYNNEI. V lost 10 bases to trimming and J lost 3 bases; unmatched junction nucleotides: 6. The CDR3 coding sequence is TGTGCCATCCCGACTAGCGGGAGAGACACCGGGGAGCTGTTTTTT. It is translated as CAIPTSGRDTGELFF.

CDR3 sequence reads: CSTSGAGVEHGTDTQYF. In DNA form, the CDR3 reads TGCAGCACTTCCGGAGCGGGAGTAGAGCATGGCACAGATACGCAGTATTTT. The rearrangement uses TRBV29-1 and TRBJ2-3; 8 bases fit TRBD2. CDR3 length: 17 amino acids. V gave up 8 bases and J gave up 1 base; unmatched junction bases: 17. The V gene's germline CDR1 is SQVTM and CDR2 ANQGSEA.

The CDR3 is CASRGKGGMGSGANVLTF. CDR3 bases: TGTGCCAGCAGAGGAAAAGGGGGAATGGGCTCTGGGGCCAACGTCCTGACTTTC. This chain connects TRBV7-8 to TRBJ2-6, with D tentatively TRBD1 (6 bases). Trimming took 6 bases from V and 0 from J, leaving 18 bases between them. Germline assignment: CDR1 SGHVS and CDR2 FQNEAQ. The CDR3 runs 18 residues.

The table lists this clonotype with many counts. CDR3 in amino acids: CASSSNNNYGYTF. The CDR3 nucleotides are TGTGCCAGCAGCTCGAACAACAACTATGGCTACACCTTC. The chain has TRBV5-8 and TRBJ1-2; D remains ambiguous. Germline V lookup: CDR1 SGHTS, CDR2 YDEGEE. The V gene lost 3 bases and the J gene lost 2 bases, with 8 bases spanning the gap. The CDR3 contains 13 residues.

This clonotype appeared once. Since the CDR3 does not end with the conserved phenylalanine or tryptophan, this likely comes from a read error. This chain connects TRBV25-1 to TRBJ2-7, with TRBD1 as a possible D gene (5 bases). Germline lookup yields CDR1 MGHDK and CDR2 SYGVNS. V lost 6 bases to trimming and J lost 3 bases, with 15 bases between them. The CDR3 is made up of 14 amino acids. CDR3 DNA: TGTGCCAGCAGCCCCTCCGCAGGGCACTACGAGCAGTACCTC. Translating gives CASSPSAGHYEQYL.

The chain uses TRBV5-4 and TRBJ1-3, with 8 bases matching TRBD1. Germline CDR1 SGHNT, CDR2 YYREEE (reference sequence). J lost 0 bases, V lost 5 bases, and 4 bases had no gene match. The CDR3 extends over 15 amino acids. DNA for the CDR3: TGTGCCAGCAGACAGGGACAGGACTCTGGAAACACCATATATTTT. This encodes CASRQGQDSGNTIYF.

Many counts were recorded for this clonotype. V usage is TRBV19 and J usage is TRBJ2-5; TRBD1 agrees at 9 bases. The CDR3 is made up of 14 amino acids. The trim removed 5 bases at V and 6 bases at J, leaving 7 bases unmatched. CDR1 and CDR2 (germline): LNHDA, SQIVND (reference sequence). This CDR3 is CASSPRQGGKTQYF. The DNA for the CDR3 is TGTGCCAGTAGTCCGAGACAGGGGGGCAAGACCCAGTACTTC.

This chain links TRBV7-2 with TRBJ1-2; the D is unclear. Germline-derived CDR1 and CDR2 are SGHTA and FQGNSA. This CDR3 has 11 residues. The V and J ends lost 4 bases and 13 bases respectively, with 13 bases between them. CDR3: CASSSDKGRTF. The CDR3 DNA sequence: TGTGCCAGCAGCTCAGACAAAGGTCGCACCTTC.

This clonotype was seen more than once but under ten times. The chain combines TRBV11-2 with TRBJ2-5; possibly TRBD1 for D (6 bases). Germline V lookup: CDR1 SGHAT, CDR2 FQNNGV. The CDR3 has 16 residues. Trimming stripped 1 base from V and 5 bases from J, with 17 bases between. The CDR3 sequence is CASSLVTQGRGETQYF. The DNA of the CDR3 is TGTGCCAGCAGCTTAGTCACTCAGGGGCGAGGCGAGACCCAGTACTTC.